A single sample is the source of the 11 T cell receptor beta chains below, sequenced in a study of blood T cell repertoires in COVID-19. Using immunoSEQ multiplex PCR, the repertoire was profiled, and TCRdb retains in-frame clones only, with some absent. The sample holds 300,000 to 400,000 clones, approximately 82% seen once. Sequencing was done on a sample of peripheral blood. These TCRs come from a man aged 30-40 years with active or convalescent COVID-19.

The V and J genes are TRBV5-1 and TRBJ2-1; tentatively, D is TRBD1 (5 bases). Trimming took off 0 bases at V and 15 bases at J, with 22 bases between the two ends. This CDR3 is 15 amino acids long. Per germline, CDR1 SGHRS and CDR2 YFSETQ. In nucleotides, the CDR3 is TGCGCCAGCAGCTTGGAGGGGCCTACCCTCACATCTTTGTTCTTC. Protein sequence: CASSLEGPTLTSLFF.

This chain joins TRBV19 and TRBJ1-5, with TRBD1 matching 7 bases. The CDR3 runs 11 residues. Unmatched junction bases numbered 6, after V lost 10 bases and J lost 9 bases. The V gene's germline CDR1 is LNHDA and CDR2 SQIVND (reference sequence). CDR3 sequence reads: CATTAGGPQHF. The CDR3 bases are TGTGCCACCACGGCAGGGGGGCCCCAGCATTTT.

The chain joins TRBV20-1 to TRBJ2-1, with 8 bases matching TRBD1. This CDR3 has 15 residues. The J segment lost 3 bases and the V segment lost 3 bases, leaving 7 bases of the junction unmatched. In germline, CDR1 is DFQATT, CDR2 SNEGSKA (reference sequence). CDR3 DNA sequence: TGCAGTGCTAGTCATCAGGGGGCTAACTACAATGAGCAGTTCTTC. It codes for CSASHQGANYNEQFF.

This clone turned up a few times. This sequence joins TRBV7-3 and TRBJ2-2; TRBD1 aligns across 8 bases. Looked up from germline, CDR1 is SGHTA and CDR2 is FQGTGA. After removal of 5 bases from V and 6 bases from J, the junction contained 14 bases not matched to a gene. This CDR3 region has 17 residues. CDR3 nucleotides: TGTGCCAGCAGCACCGATCCCGGGACAGGCTCCGCCGGGGAGCTGTTTTTT. Its protein is CASSTDPGTGSAGELFF. The variable domain in full, with the rest retrieved from reference TRBV7-3 and TRBJ2-2, is GAGVSQTPSNKVTEKGKYVELRCDPISGHTALYWYRQSLGQGPEFLIYFQGTGAADDSGLPNDRFFAVRPEGSVSTLKIQRTERGDSAVYLCASSTDPGTGSAGELFFGEGSRLTVL.

The table lists this clone with a few counts. This chain connects TRBV7-2 to TRBJ1-5; tentatively, D is TRBD1 (5 bases). Germline-derived CDR1 and CDR2 are SGHTA and FQGNSA. This CDR3 has 15 residues. V lost 3 bases and J lost 2, with 11 bases in between. As DNA, the CDR3 is TGTGCCAGCAGCTTCCGGGGGTTCGGCAATCAGCCCCAGCATTTT. Translated, it gives CASSFRGFGNQPQHF.

The chain joins TRBV13 to TRBJ2-7; D might be TRBD2 (5 bases). Trimming shortened V by 5 bases and J by 7 bases, and 12 bases separated the two germline ends. CDR1 is PRHDT, CDR2 FYEKMQ, per germline (reference sequence). This CDR3 spans 12 amino acids. The CDR3 reads CASSPRGWEQYF. Written as DNA, the CDR3 is TGTGCCAGCAGCCCGAGAGGGTGGGAGCAGTACTTC.

V is TRBV5-4 and J is TRBJ1-2; possible D gene TRBD1, 6 bases. Looked up from germline, CDR1 is SGHNT and CDR2 is YYREEE (reference sequence). This CDR3 region has 14 residues. V was trimmed by 4 bases and J by 8 bases, leaving 18 bases between them. CDR3 sequence: CASSAPLGAVGYTF. CDR3 nucleotides: TGTGCCAGCAGCGCGCCCCTGGGGGCGGTAGGCTACACCTTC. Combining the CDR3 with reference TRBV5-4 and TRBJ1-2 gives the whole variable domain ETGVTQSPTHLIKTRGQQVTLRCSSQSGHNTVSWYQQALGQGPQFIFQYYREEENGRGNFPPRFSGLQFPNYSSELNVNALELDDSALYLCASSAPLGAVGYTFGSGTRLTVV.

Concerning this clone itself: A read error may account for a junction end that differs from germline. J is TRBJ2-4 and V is TRBV6-1; tentative D call: TRBD1 (5 bases). The germline CDR1 and CDR2 sequences are MNHNS and SASEGT. This CDR3 comprises 11 residues. CDR3 protein: CASSEGGHRVF. Written as DNA, the CDR3 is TGTGCCAGCAGTGAAGGAGGACATCGAGTCTTC.

The J gene is TRBJ2-1, the V gene TRBV5-1; TRBD2 matches at 11 bases. The V gene end was trimmed by 0 bases and the J gene end by 2 bases; junction bases not matched to a gene: 4. The CDR3 is 17 amino acids. Germline values: CDR1 SGHRS, CDR2 YFSETQ. As DNA, the CDR3 is TGCGCCAGCAGCTTGGCCGGACTAGCGGGTACCTACAATGAGCAGTTCTTC. Amino acids: CASSLAGLAGTYNEQFF. Full variable domain (remainder filled in from reference TRBV5-1 and TRBJ2-1): KAGVTQTPRYLIKTRGQQVTLSCSPISGHRSVSWYQQTPGQGLQFLFEYFSETQRNKGNFPGRFSGRQFSNSRSEMNVSTLELGDSALYLCASSLAGLAGTYNEQFFGPGTRLTVL.

The genes are TRBV6-1 and TRBJ2-3, with D perhaps TRBD1 (5 bases). The CDR3 is made up of 15 amino acids. Germline V gene sequence: CDR1 MNHNS, CDR2 SASEGT. Trimming took 1 base from V and 1 from J, leaving 9 bases between them. The CDR3 loop reads CASSEVGVRTDTQYF. CDR3 in DNA: TGTGCCAGCAGTGAAGTAGGGGTGCGCACAGATACGCAGTATTTT.

J is TRBJ2-7 and V is TRBV11-2, with D perhaps TRBD1 (5 bases). This CDR3 is 14 amino acids long. CDR1 and CDR2 from the germline V gene are SGHAT and FQNNGV. Trimming left V 0 bases short and J 9 bases short, with 15 bases between. DNA for the CDR3: TGTGCCAGCAGCTTAGAAAGGGCTACAAGGGGGCAGTACTTC. This encodes CASSLERATRGQYF.